This T cell receptor (beta chain) was profiled in a study of identical twins. Study-wide findings and caveats: It was out-of-frame TCR alpha sharing in monozygotic twins that models underestimated.

In regard to this clonotype: Its antigen is not known. A junction boundary mismatches the germline segment, possibly from a read error.

Germline CDR1 reads SSHAT; CDR2 reads FNYEAQ (reference sequence). The CDR3 covers 14 residues. cDNA molecules carried unique molecular identifiers, and template switching added a universal primer site. TCRdb used MiXCR to reprocess the 5' RACE reads, holding one entry per CDR3 protein. The data contain about 470,000 distinct CDR3 sequences, 24% of them singletons. Separately, the same data were catalogued under a study of T cells expressing NK-cell markers.

The TCR sequence derives from a woman aged 18-29 years in good health. The sequenced sample consisted of CD4+ T cells sorted from blood. V gene TRBV7-7 combines with J gene TRBJ2-5; the D is unclear. The CDR3 bases are TGTGCTAGCAGCTTAAGGGCAGAAGAAGAGACCCAGTACTTC. Protein: CASSLRAEEETQYF.